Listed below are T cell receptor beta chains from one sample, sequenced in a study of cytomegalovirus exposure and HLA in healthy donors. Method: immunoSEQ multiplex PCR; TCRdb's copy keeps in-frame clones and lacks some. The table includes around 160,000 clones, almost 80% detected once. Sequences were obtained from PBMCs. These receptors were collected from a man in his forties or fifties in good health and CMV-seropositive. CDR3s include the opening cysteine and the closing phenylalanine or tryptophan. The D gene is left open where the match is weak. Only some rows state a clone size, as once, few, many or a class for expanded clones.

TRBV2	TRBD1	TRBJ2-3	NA	TGTGCCAGCACCCTGGACAGGGCTACAGATACGCAGTATTTT	CASTLDRATDTQYF
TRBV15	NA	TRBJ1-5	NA	TGTGCCACCAGCGCTTCTACAGGGCTTAGCAATCAGCCCCAGCATTTT	CATSASTGLSNQPQHF
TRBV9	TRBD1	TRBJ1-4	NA	TGTGCCAGCAGCGTAGGATCGGGGCAGGGGGCGAGAAAACTGTTTTTT	CASSVGSGQGARKLFF
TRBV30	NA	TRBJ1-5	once	TGTGCCTGGAGTACTCAGGGGAATCAGCCCCAGCATTTT	CAWSTQGNQPQHF
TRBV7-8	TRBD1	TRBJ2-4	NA	TGTGCCAGCAGCTTAGATCGCCAGGGGGTCGATCTAGCCAAAAACATTCAGTACTTC	CASSLDRQGVDLAKNIQYF
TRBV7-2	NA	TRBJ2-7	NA	TGTGCCAGCAGCTTAGACTTTACCTACGAGCAGTACTTC	CASSLDFTYEQYF
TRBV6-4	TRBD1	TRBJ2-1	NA	TGTGCCAGCAGTGAGGGACAGGGGGCACCGGTCGGTGAGCAGTTCTTC	CASSEGQGAPVGEQFF
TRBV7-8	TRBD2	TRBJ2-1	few	TGTGCCAGCAGCTACCTAGCGGGGGGGTACAATGAGCAGTTCTTC	CASSYLAGGYNEQFF
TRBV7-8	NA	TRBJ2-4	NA	TGTGCCAGCAGCTTAGGCGACCCGGGAAACATTCAGTACTTC	CASSLGDPGNIQYF
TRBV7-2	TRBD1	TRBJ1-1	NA	TGTGCCAGCAGCCTGAGCCAGACAGGGTCTTCTGAAGCTTTCTTT	CASSLSQTGSSEAFF
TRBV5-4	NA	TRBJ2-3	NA	TGTGCCAGCAGCCCAACAGGATCGGATACGCAGTATTTT	CASSPTGSDTQYF
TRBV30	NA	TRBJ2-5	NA	TGTGCCTGGTGCCCCCATGTAGCGGCGGTAGGGTCGACCCAGTACTTC	CAWCPHVAAVGSTQYF
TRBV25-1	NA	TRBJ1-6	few	TGTGCCAGCAGTGAAAGACAGCTTTATAATTCACCCCTCCACTTT	CASSERQLYNSPLHF
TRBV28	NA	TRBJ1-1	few	TGTGCCAGCAGTTTTGAGGCAGGGGTTGCTTTCTTT	CASSFEAGVAFF
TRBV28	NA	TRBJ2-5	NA	TGTGCCAGCAAAGGGCAGGGTGCGATGGCCCAGTACTTC	CASKGQGAMAQYF
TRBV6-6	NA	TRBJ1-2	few	TGTGCCAGCAGTTCCCTACAGGGAACTATGGGCTACGCCTTC	CASSSLQGTMGYAF
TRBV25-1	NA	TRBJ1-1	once	TGTGCCAGCAGCCGGGCCTGGGGGGGGAGGACTAACACTGAAGCTTTCTTT	CASSRAWGGRTNTEAFF
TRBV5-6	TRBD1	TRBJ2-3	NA	TGTGCCAGCAGCTTCGGGACAGGGTCGGATACGCAGTATTTT	CASSFGTGSDTQYF
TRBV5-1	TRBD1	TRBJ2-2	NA	TGCGCCAGCAGCTTGGGACAGGGGATGGAGCTGTTTTTT	CASSLGQGMELFF
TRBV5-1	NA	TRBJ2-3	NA	TGCGCCAGCAGCTTGGGTGGGGGCCCGGGAGATACGCAGTATTTT	CASSLGGGPGDTQYF
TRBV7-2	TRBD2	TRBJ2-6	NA	TGTGCCAGCAGCGGGCGGGGGAACTCTGGGGCCAACGTCCTGACTTTC	CASSGRGNSGANVLTF
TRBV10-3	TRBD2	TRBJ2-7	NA	TGTGCCATCAAAGGGACTACAAGCTACGAGCAGTACTTC	CAIKGTTSYEQYF
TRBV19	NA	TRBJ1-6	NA	TGTGCCAGTAGTATCGGGAGGTTCTATAATTCACCCCTCCACTTT	CASSIGRFYNSPLHF
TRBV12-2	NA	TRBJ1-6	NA	TGTGCAAGTCGCTTTATGCAGGGGAATTCACCCCTCCACTTT	CASRFMQGNSPLHF
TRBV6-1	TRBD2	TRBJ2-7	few	TGTGCCAGCAGTGGAGGGGTTGCGGGGGGTACCTACGAGCAGTACTTC	CASSGGVAGGTYEQYF
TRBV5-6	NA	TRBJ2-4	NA	TGTGCCAGCAGCCTCTATTCTGCCAGGGTAGCCAAAAACATTCAGTACTTC	CASSLYSARVAKNIQYF
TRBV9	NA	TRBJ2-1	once	TGTGCCAGCAGCGTAGTGGGGGGTAGGAATGAGCAGTTCTTC	CASSVVGGRNEQFF
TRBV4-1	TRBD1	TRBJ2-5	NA	TGCGCCAGCAGCCGCCCCGACAGGGATCAAGAGACCCAGTACTTC	CASSRPDRDQETQYF
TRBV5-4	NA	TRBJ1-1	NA	TGTGCCAGCAGCTCATACAGCCTAATGAACACTGAAGCTTTCTTT	CASSSYSLMNTEAFF
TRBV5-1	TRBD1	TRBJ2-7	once	TGCGCCAGCTGTCCCGGGACAGGGGGCTACGAGCAGTACTTC	CASCPGTGGYEQYF
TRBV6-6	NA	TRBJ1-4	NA	TGTGCCAGCAGTTCGGGTGAAAAACTGTTTTTT	CASSSGEKLFF
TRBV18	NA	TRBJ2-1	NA	TGTGCCAGCTCACTAGAAAATGAGCAGTTCTTC	CASSLENEQFF
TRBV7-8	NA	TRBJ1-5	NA	TGTGCCAGCAGCTTAGCGACGGGATCCAATCAGCCCCAGCATTTT	CASSLATGSNQPQHF
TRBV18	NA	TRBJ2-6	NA	TGTGCCAGCTCCCGGGACTCTGGGGCCAACGTCCTGACTTTC	CASSRDSGANVLTF
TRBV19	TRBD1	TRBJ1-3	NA	TGTGCCAGTAGTATCCGGGACAGAGGAAACACCATATATTTT	CASSIRDRGNTIYF
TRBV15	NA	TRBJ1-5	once	TGTGCCACCAGCGTAGGACACCCCGGTGGCCAGCCCCAGCATTTT	CATSVGHPGGQPQHF
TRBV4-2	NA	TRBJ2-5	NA	TGTGCCAGCAGCCAGACGGGAGAGACCCAGTACTTC	CASSQTGETQYF
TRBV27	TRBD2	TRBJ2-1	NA	TGTGCCAGCAGTTTGTTGACTAGCGGGGGTTATGAGCAGTTCTTC	CASSLLTSGGYEQFF
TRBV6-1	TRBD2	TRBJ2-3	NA	TGTGCCAGCAGTGAAGCGAAACTAGCGGGGGGGATCACAGATACGCAGTATTTT	CASSEAKLAGGITDTQYF
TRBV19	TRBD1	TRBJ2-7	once	TGTGCCAGTAGTACGTTGGACAGGGCATGGGGCGAGCAGTACTTC	CASSTLDRAWGEQYF
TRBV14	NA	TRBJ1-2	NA	TGTGCCAGCAGCCAAGGGACAAGCAAGAACTATGGCTACACCTTC	CASSQGTSKNYGYTF
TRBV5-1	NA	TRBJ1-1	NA	TGCGCCAGCAGCTTACTACAGGGAGCCTTCCCTGAAGCTTTCTTT	CASSLLQGAFPEAFF